This entry lists 29 T cell receptor beta chains sequenced from one sample in a study of cytomegalovirus exposure and HLA in healthy donors. The PCR was carried out with 60 Vbeta primers and 13 Jbeta primers. Here immunoSEQ multiplex PCR was the method, and the copy in TCRdb shows in-frame clones only, minus some. This table holds about 270,000 clones, roughly 70% found once. The sequenced material came from PBMCs. The receptors originated from a female donor in good health and CMV-seronegative.

The chain is built from TRBV4-2 and TRBJ1-1; D is uncertain. This CDR3 has 14 residues. The V end lost 4 bases, the J end lost 4 bases, and 13 bases lay between the germline ends. The germline V gene has CDR1 LGHNA and CDR2 YNFKEQ. In DNA form, the CDR3 reads TGTGCCAGCAGCCCTGTTGAACTGAGCACTGAAGCTTTCTTT. It is translated as CASSPVELSTEAFF.

The V gene is TRBV7-9, the J gene TRBJ2-2; 12 bases agree with TRBD2. The CDR3 runs 16 residues. Germline values: CDR1 SEHNR, CDR2 FQNEAQ (reference sequence). Trimming cost V 5 bases and J 3 bases; bases outside gene matches: 4. The CDR3 reads CASSPGTSGYTGELFF. Written as DNA, the CDR3 is TGTGCCAGCAGCCCGGGGACTAGCGGGTACACCGGGGAGCTGTTTTTT.

The V and J genes are TRBV5-6 and TRBJ2-1, with 10 bases aligning to TRBD2. Germline trimming cut 2 bases from V and 3 bases from J; bases unmatched to any gene: 2. CDR1 and CDR2 from the germline V gene are SGHDT and YYEEEE. The CDR3 sequence is 15 residues long. CDR3 sequence (DNA): TGTGCCAGCAGCTTCTCTAGCGGGAGCTACAATGAGCAGTTCTTC. Translating it yields CASSFSSGSYNEQFF. The full variable domain, with the rest looked up from reference TRBV5-6 and TRBJ2-1, is DAGVTQSPTHLIKTRGQQVTLRCSPKSGHDTVSWYQQALGQGPQFIFQYYEEEERQRGNFPDRFSGHQFPNYSSELNVNALLLGDSALYLCASSFSSGSYNEQFFGPGTRLTVL.

This chain links TRBV30 with TRBJ2-3; D perhaps matches TRBD2 (5 bases). V was shortened by 4 bases and J by 5 bases, with 13 bases between the two germline ends. This CDR3 contains 13 residues. The germline V gene encodes CDR1 GTSNPN and CDR2 SVGIG (reference sequence). As DNA, the CDR3 is TGTGCCTGGACAAAGGGAGAGAAAGATACGCAGTATTTT. The encoded protein is CAWTKGEKDTQYF.

This clone was seen a few times. The rearrangement joins TRBV6-6 to TRBJ2-3; the D is unclear. The germline V and J ends were trimmed by 5 bases and 6 bases, with 9 bases remaining between them. CDR3 size: 12 residues. The germline CDR1 and CDR2 sequences are MNHNY and SVGAGI (reference sequence). In nucleotides, the CDR3 is TGTGCCAGCAGTGGCGAGAGGGATACGCAGTATTTT. It specifies CASSGERDTQYF.

J is TRBJ1-4 and V is TRBV11-2, with 10 bases lining up with TRBD1. With V trimmed by 2 bases and J by 6 bases, 6 bases remained unmatched. This CDR3 comprises 16 residues. In germline, CDR1 is SGHAT, CDR2 FQNNGV. CDR3 nucleotide sequence: TGTGCCAGCAGCTTAATCACCGGGACAGGGGATGAAAAACTGTTTTTT. This encodes CASSLITGTGDEKLFF.

V gene TRBV12-5 combines with J gene TRBJ2-2, with D possibly TRBD1 on 6 matching bases. Trimming took 6 bases from V and 6 from J, leaving 20 bases between them. Germline lookup yields CDR1 LGHNT and CDR2 FRNRAP. This CDR3 region has 16 residues. This chain's CDR3 is CASGPRTDGSPGELFF. CDR3 DNA sequence: TGTGCTAGTGGCCCCCGGACAGATGGATCCCCCGGGGAGCTGTTTTTT. The full variable domain, its missing parts supplied by reference TRBV12-5 and TRBJ2-2, is DARVTQTPRHKVTEMGQEVTMRCQPILGHNTVFWYRQTMMQGLELLAYFRNRAPLDDSGMPKDRFSAEMPDATLATLKIQPSEPRDSAVYFCASGPRTDGSPGELFFGEGSRLTVL.

J is TRBJ2-7 and V is TRBV18, with TRBD1 matching 9 bases. This CDR3 is built from 16 residues. The germline V gene encodes CDR1 KGHSH and CDR2 LQKENI. Losses at the gene ends were 1 base for V and 5 bases for J; bases not matched to a gene: 9. The CDR3 protein is CASSPRLQGATHEQYF. CDR3 nucleotide sequence: TGTGCCAGCTCACCACGATTACAGGGGGCTACCCACGAGCAGTACTTC.

V usage is TRBV2 and J usage is TRBJ2-1; D unclear. CDR3 length: 11 residues. V was shortened by 7 bases and J by 9 bases, with 10 bases between the two germline ends. Germline lookup yields CDR1 SNHLY and CDR2 FYNNEI. The CDR3 is CASNGQVEQFF. In nucleotides, the CDR3 is TGTGCCAGCAATGGGCAGGTTGAGCAGTTCTTC.

This clone was observed a handful of times. This chain connects TRBV11-2 to TRBJ2-7; 11 bases are a match to TRBD1. V lost 2 bases and J lost 10; bases outside the gene matches: 4. The germline V gene encodes CDR1 SGHAT and CDR2 FQNNGV. The CDR3 is made up of 13 amino acids. The CDR3 region is CASSLKDRGLQYF. In DNA form, the CDR3 reads TGTGCCAGCAGCTTAAAGGACAGGGGGCTTCAGTACTTC.

The genes are TRBV5-1 and TRBJ2-5; 8 nucleotides line up with TRBD2. The CDR3 is made up of 15 amino acids. The V and J ends lost 2 bases and 5 bases, in that order; junction bases with no gene match: 8. The germline V gene has CDR1 SGHRS and CDR2 YFSETQ. This chain's CDR3 is CASSFTGGGRETQYF. For the CDR3, the DNA is TGCGCCAGCAGCTTTACCGGGGGGGGAAGGGAGACCCAGTACTTC.

The chain is built from TRBV29-1 and TRBJ2-3; TRBD1 matches 11 bases. This CDR3 spans 14 amino acids. With V trimmed by 6 bases and J by 5 bases, 7 bases remained unmatched. Germline assignment: CDR1 SQVTM and CDR2 ANQGSEA. The CDR3 DNA reads TGCAGCGTCTCGGGGACAGGGGGTATAGATACGCAGTATTTT. Protein: CSVSGTGGIDTQYF.

This sequence joins TRBV10-3 and TRBJ1-5; 10 bases agree with TRBD1. V gave up 6 bases and J gave up 0 bases; unmatched junction bases: 2. The germline gives CDR1 ENHRY, CDR2 SYGVKD. The CDR3 is 15 residues long. The CDR3 DNA reads as TGTGCCATCAGGGGGACAGGGGATAGCAATCAGCCCCAGCATTTT. Its protein is CAIRGTGDSNQPQHF.

This clone was observed a handful of times. The rearrangement uses TRBV6-5 and TRBJ2-7; 11 bases are a match to TRBD1. Unmatched junction bases numbered 4, after V lost 5 bases and J lost 1 base. Germline-derived CDR1 and CDR2 are MNHEY and SVGAGI. The CDR3 is made up of 15 amino acids. CDR3 coding DNA: TGTGCCAGCAGTCCCGGGACAGGGGGATCCTACGAGCAGTACTTC. It codes for CASSPGTGGSYEQYF.

This clone was seen once. The chain employs TRBV6-1 and TRBJ2-1; 7 nucleotides line up with TRBD1. The CDR3 spans 14 residues. V dropped 5 bases and J dropped 3; count of bases not matched to a gene: 4. CDR1 MNHNS and CDR2 SASEGT come from the germline V gene. CDR3: CASSTGTDYNEQFF. CDR3 sequence (DNA): TGTGCCAGCAGTACCGGGACAGACTACAATGAGCAGTTCTTC.

The rearrangement uses TRBV27 and TRBJ1-5, with 10 positions matching TRBD1. This CDR3 region has 14 residues. V shed 4 bases and J 5 bases; nucleotides not matched to a gene: 2. Germline CDR1 is MNHEY and CDR2 is SMNVEV (reference sequence). The CDR3 DNA follows: TGTGCCAGCAGTTCGGGACAGGGGTATCAGCCCCAGCATTTT. Translation gives CASSSGQGYQPQHF.

This clone has more than one count but fewer than ten. The rearrangement uses TRBV4-1 and TRBJ2-7; 7 bases map to TRBD1. The V gene's germline CDR1 is MGHRA and CDR2 YSYEKL. The CDR3 sequence is 16 residues long. V lost 8 bases to trimming and J lost 1 base; unmatched junction nucleotides: 14. The CDR3 sequence: CASSSRQGNPSYEQYF. CDR3 sequence (DNA): TGCGCCAGCTCCTCGAGACAGGGAAACCCATCCTACGAGCAGTACTTC.

The chain joins TRBV6-1 to TRBJ2-7; TRBD2 matches at 10 bases. With 1 base clipped from V and 4 bases from J, the junction kept 10 bases outside the gene matches. CDR1 and CDR2 from the germline V gene are MNHNS and SASEGT. The CDR3 is 17 amino acids. CDR3 residues: CASSEVASGGPMYEQYF. Written as DNA, the CDR3 is TGTGCCAGCAGTGAAGTAGCTAGCGGGGGCCCTATGTACGAGCAGTACTTC.

The chain couples TRBV6-4 to TRBJ1-2, with 7 bases that match TRBD1. The V and J ends lost 4 bases and 8 bases, in that order; junction bases with no gene match: 10. Germline V gives CDR1 MRHNA, CDR2 SNTAGT. This CDR3 is 14 amino acids long. CDR3 bases: TGTGCCAGCAGTGCCCTACCGACAGGGAACGGCTACACCTTC. Protein sequence: CASSALPTGNGYTF.

This clone was seen only a few times. In DNA form, the CDR3 reads TGTGCCAGCAGCCAAGATCCGGGGACTCGGTTGCGGCCCCAGCATTTT. It yields the protein CASSQDPGTRLRPQHF. The J gene is TRBJ1-5, the V gene TRBV4-2, with D possibly matching TRBD1 (5 bases). Deletions cut 0 bases from V and 9 bases from J, with 18 bases between. The length of the CDR3 is 16 residues. Germline V lookup: CDR1 LGHNA, CDR2 YNFKEQ.

The chain joins TRBV6-1 to TRBJ2-7; D might be TRBD1 (5 bases). CDR3 length equals 13 residues. The V and J ends lost 4 bases and 2 bases respectively, with 9 bases between them. CDR1 is MNHNS and CDR2 is SASEGT in the germline V gene. CDR3 sequence: CASSAGQTYEQYF. For the CDR3, the DNA is TGTGCCAGCAGTGCCGGACAAACCTACGAGCAGTACTTC.

The rearrangement links TRBV6-1 to TRBJ1-2, with 7 bases aligning to TRBD1. Trimming took 6 bases from V and 0 from J; bases not matched to a gene: 4. This CDR3 region has 14 residues. Germline V gene sequence: CDR1 MNHNS, CDR2 SASEGT. CDR3: CASSPGQPNYGYTF. The CDR3 DNA is TGTGCCAGCAGCCCGGGACAGCCTAACTATGGCTACACCTTC.

V usage is TRBV18 and J usage is TRBJ1-1, with D unresolved. The germline V and J ends were trimmed by 2 bases and 1 base, with 5 bases remaining between them. CDR1 KGHSH and CDR2 LQKENI come from the germline V gene. The CDR3 sequence is 13 residues long. The CDR3 reads CASSPLENTEAFF. DNA for the CDR3: TGTGCCAGCTCACCATTAGAGAACACTGAAGCTTTCTTT.

V and J are TRBV6-1 and TRBJ2-3; D is undetermined. CDR3 length: 14 residues. Per the germline V gene, CDR1 is MNHNS and CDR2 is SASEGT. The ends were cut back, 6 bases at V and 0 bases at J, with 10 bases in the middle. The CDR3 loop reads CASSPGGSTDTQYF. CDR3 coding DNA: TGTGCCAGCAGCCCCGGCGGTAGCACAGATACGCAGTATTTT.

V is TRBV13 and J is TRBJ2-5; TRBD2 is a possible D gene (5 bases). CDR3 size: 17 residues. V was clipped by 4 bases and J by 2 bases, with 20 bases between them. Germline CDR1 and CDR2: PRHDT and FYEKMQ (reference sequence). The CDR3 region has the DNA TGTGCCAGCAGCTGGCTTGCCGGGGTCCCGAAACAAGAGACCCAGTACTTC. Translating gives CASSWLAGVPKQETQYF.

This clone has only a few counts. This sequence joins TRBV5-1 and TRBJ1-3, with 7 bases lining up with TRBD1. Germline CDR1 reads SGHRS; CDR2 reads YFSETQ. The CDR3 is 14 residues long. With 4 bases clipped from V and 4 bases from J, the junction kept 5 bases outside the gene matches. CDR3 loop: CASSPLTGGNTIYF. CDR3 in DNA: TGCGCCAGCAGCCCTCTGACAGGGGGAAACACCATATATTTT.

This chain connects TRBV6-1 to TRBJ2-7, with 8 bases identical to TRBD1. This CDR3 is 16 amino acids long. CDR1 is MNHNS, CDR2 SASEGT, per germline. Trimming took 4 bases from V and 5 from J; bases not matched to a gene: 13. The CDR3 is CASSVQWWTGNDEQYF. CDR3 DNA: TGTGCCAGCAGTGTACAATGGTGGACAGGGAACGACGAGCAGTACTTC.

This chain joins TRBV27 and TRBJ2-7; tentatively, D is TRBD1 (6 bases). The CDR3 covers 12 residues. Germline loops: CDR1 MNHEY, CDR2 SMNVEV (reference sequence). Trimming cost V 8 bases and J 7 bases, with 15 bases left between them. CDR3 coding DNA: TGTGCCAGCGCCAGGGGAGCCTGGGAGCAGTACTTC. Translating gives CASARGAWEQYF.

This clone was detected only a few times. The rearrangement links TRBV5-1 to TRBJ1-6; no clear D gene. The CDR3 sequence is 15 residues long. Trimming stripped 4 bases from V and 4 bases from J, with 12 bases between. Germline assignment: CDR1 SGHRS and CDR2 YFSETQ. The CDR3 spells CASSGNEGYNSPLHF. The CDR3 bases are TGCGCCAGCAGCGGGAATGAGGGATATAATTCACCCCTCCACTTT.